Presented here are 21 T cell receptor beta chains from one specimen sequenced in a study of Ad26.COV2.S vaccination and SARS-CoV-2 variants. Generated by immunoSEQ multiplex PCR, the TCRdb table keeps only in-frame clones and is missing some. This table holds about 350,000 clones, around 90% found once. Sequenced here: peripheral blood, sampled after recovery from COVID-19. The source is a human donor who had recovered from COVID-19.

The chain couples TRBV6-5 to TRBJ1-2, with 9 bases fitting TRBD1. Looked up from germline, CDR1 is MNHEY and CDR2 is SVGAGI. The CDR3 totals 15 residues. V lost 2 bases to trimming and J lost 8 bases; unmatched junction nucleotides: 9. In DNA, the CDR3 is TGTGCCAGCAGTTACAGGGGGACAGGGACGGTAGGCTACACCTTC. Translated: CASSYRGTGTVGYTF.

V and J are TRBV18 and TRBJ1-5, with 7 positions matching TRBD1. The V and J ends lost 4 bases and 7 bases, in that order; junction bases with no gene match: 10. Germline V lookup: CDR1 KGHSH, CDR2 LQKENI. The length of the CDR3 is 15 residues. DNA of the CDR3: TGTGCCAGCTCACGGTACCAGGGGGAAGACCAGCCCCAGCATTTT. Encoded protein: CASSRYQGEDQPQHF.

This clone has only one observation. The chain links TRBV6-5 to TRBJ2-1, with 12 nucleotides matching TRBD2. The V segment lost 5 bases and the J segment 9 bases; nucleotides outside the gene matches: 8. The germline gives CDR1 MNHEY, CDR2 SVGAGI. The CDR3 has 15 amino acids. CDR3 sequence (DNA): TGTGCCAGCAGTACCAGATCTAGCGGGGGGGGTGAGCAGTTCTTC. Protein: CASSTRSSGGGEQFF.

About this clone itself: Other nucleotide sequences from this sample produce the same CDR3. This rearrangement joins TRBV10-1 to TRBJ1-1, with no clear D. CDR1 and CDR2 (germline): WNHNN, SYGVQD (reference sequence). This CDR3 is built from 13 residues. With 0 bases removed from V and 2 bases from J, the gap between germline ends came to 4 bases. The CDR3 coding sequence is TGCGCCAGCAGTGAGTCGGGCAACACTGAAGCTTTCTTT. It translates to CASSESGNTEAFF.

This clone has only one observation. The gene calls are TRBV3-1 (or the pseudogene TRBV3-2) and TRBJ2-3; 10 bases align to TRBD2. The CDR3 is 19 amino acids. Trimming at V came to 0 bases and at J to 3 bases, leaving 12 bases not matched to a gene. Germline CDR1 and CDR2: LGHDT and YNNKEL (reference sequence). The CDR3 DNA sequence: TGTGCCAGCAGCCAAGAAAGCATAACAGCGGGGGGGCTTACAGATACGCAGTATTTT. It yields the protein CASSQESITAGGLTDTQYF.

The gene calls are TRBV2 and TRBJ1-6; D gene uncertain. The CDR3 sequence is 15 residues long. Between the trimmed V and J ends, which lost 3 bases and 7 bases, there was a span of 13 bases. CDR1 SNHLY and CDR2 FYNNEI come from the germline V gene. CDR3 loop: CASSDVAPANSPLHF. CDR3 DNA: TGTGCCAGCAGTGACGTGGCGCCGGCGAATTCACCCCTCCACTTT.

The chain is built from TRBV21-1 and TRBJ2-1. TRBV21-1 is a pseudogene locus. The CDR3 loop spans 14 amino acids. Here the CDR3 DNA reads TGTGCCAGCCTTAGGACTGGGGCCATGAATGAGCAGTTCTTC. It specifies CASLRTGAMNEQFF.

The CDR3: CASSELRKDGYTF. CDR3 DNA sequence: TGTGCCAGCAGTGAATTAAGGAAGGACGGCTACACCTTC. The gene calls are TRBV6-1 and TRBJ1-2; D is unresolved. The V end was cut by 2 bases, the J end by 8 bases, with 12 bases between. The germline gives CDR1 MNHNS, CDR2 SASEGT. The CDR3 consists of 13 residues.

The chain employs TRBV7-2 and TRBJ1-1, with D perhaps TRBD1 (5 bases). The CDR3 runs to 14 residues. Trimming cost V 1 base and J 6 bases, with 12 bases left between them. Germline CDR1 SGHTA, CDR2 FQGNSA. CDR3 region: CASSLVGGSAEAFF. CDR3 DNA: TGTGCCAGCAGCTTAGTGGGGGGGAGCGCTGAAGCTTTCTTT.

The chain uses TRBV9 and TRBJ1-1, with D unclear. Germline CDR1 and CDR2: SGDLS and YYNGEE. The CDR3 spans 11 residues. The V end lost 2 bases, the J end lost 5 bases, and 4 bases lay between the germline ends. The DNA for the CDR3 is TGTGCCAGCAGCGTCAGAACTGAAGCTTTCTTT. It is translated as CASSVRTEAFF.

The chain couples TRBV4-3 to TRBJ1-4, with TRBD1 matching 8 bases. The ends lost 0 bases at V and 8 bases at J; junction bases unmatched: 11. CDR1 and CDR2 (germline): LGHNA, YSLEER. The CDR3 is made up of 17 amino acids. The CDR3 here is CASSQDPGQVSGEKLFF. The CDR3 DNA reads as TGCGCCAGCAGCCAAGACCCGGGACAGGTCTCCGGAGAAAAACTGTTTTTT.

This chain uses TRBV6-1 with TRBJ1-2, with 7 nucleotides matching TRBD1. The CDR3 extends over 13 amino acids. V was clipped by 3 bases and J by 5 bases; unmatched bases: 3. Germline assignment: CDR1 MNHNS and CDR2 SASEGT. CDR3 nucleotides: TGTGCCAGCAGTGAGACAGGGAAGTATGGCTACACCTTC. Translation gives CASSETGKYGYTF.

The sample holds a few counts of this clone. The chain employs TRBV3-1 (or the pseudogene TRBV3-2) and TRBJ1-3; no definite D call. Trimming removed 4 bases at V and 1 base at J, with 17 bases between. This CDR3 is 17 amino acids long. The germline V gene has CDR1 LGHDT and CDR2 YNNKEL (reference sequence). The CDR3 DNA reads as TGTGCCAGCAGCCTCCAGTTGGCGGGAAATTCTGGAAACACCATATATTTT. Protein sequence: CASSLQLAGNSGNTIYF.

The table lists this clone with a count of one. J is TRBJ1-2 and V is TRBV18, with D possibly being TRBD1 (5 bases). Germline assignment: CDR1 KGHSH and CDR2 LQKENI. The CDR3 has 14 amino acids. V lost 3 bases and J lost 9, with 17 bases in between. CDR3 sequence (DNA): TGTGCCAGCTCACCGGGGAGACAGCTGTATCGCTACACCTTC. It yields the protein CASSPGRQLYRYTF.

The V gene is TRBV7-8, the J gene TRBJ2-3, with 7 bases fitting TRBD2. The V segment lost 5 bases and the J segment 0 bases; nucleotides outside the gene matches: 5. This CDR3 is built from 15 residues. The V gene's germline CDR1 is SGHVS and CDR2 FQNEAQ. The CDR3 nucleotides read TGTGCCAGCAGCCGAGCGGGGCACAGCACAGATACGCAGTATTTT. It yields the protein CASSRAGHSTDTQYF.

CDR3 nucleotides: TGTGCCAGCTCACCAACAACGGGACAGGGTACTGGTGGAACCAGGACCGGGGAGCTGTTTTTT. This encodes CASSPTTGQGTGGTRTGELFF. This chain joins TRBV18 and TRBJ2-2; 9 nucleotides match TRBD1. Germline CDR1 reads KGHSH; CDR2 reads LQKENI. The CDR3 length is 21 residues. The junction had 21 bases not matched to a gene; V was cut back by 2 bases and J by 5 bases. Full variable domain (missing parts from reference TRBV18 and TRBJ2-2): NAGVMQNPRHLVRRRGQEARLRCSPMKGHSHVYWYRQLPEEGLKFMVYLQKENIIDESGMPKERFSAEFPKEGPSILRIQQVVRGDSAAYFCASSPTTGQGTGGTRTGELFFGEGSRLTVL.

This clone was counted once. This chain connects TRBV11-1 to TRBJ2-3; 11 positions agree with TRBD2. The length of the CDR3 is 16 residues. Germline loops: CDR1 SGHAT, CDR2 FQDESV (reference sequence). After removal of 4 bases from V and 0 bases from J, the junction contained 3 bases not matched to a gene. CDR3 in amino acids: CASSSLAGGSTDTQYF. CDR3 nucleotides: TGTGCCAGCAGCTCGCTAGCGGGGGGAAGCACAGATACGCAGTATTTT.

V usage is TRBV13 and J usage is TRBJ2-1; maybe TRBD1 (6 bases). Trimming shortened V by 5 bases and J by 10 bases, and 9 bases separated the two germline ends. Germline assignment: CDR1 PRHDT and CDR2 FYEKMQ (reference sequence). This CDR3 spans 11 amino acids. The CDR3 sequence is CASSAQGEQFF. The CDR3 DNA reads as TGTGCCAGCAGCGCCCAGGGGGAGCAGTTCTTC.

The V call is TRBV6-5, the J call TRBJ2-1; D is perhaps TRBD1 or TRBD2 (5 bases each). This CDR3 comprises 15 residues. Trimming took 1 base from V and 5 from J, leaving 12 bases between them. The V gene's germline CDR1 is MNHEY and CDR2 SVGAGI. CDR3 loop: CASSYFGDLNNEQFF. The CDR3 DNA follows: TGTGCCAGCAGTTACTTTGGGGACCTCAACAATGAGCAGTTCTTC.

The chain links TRBV7-6 to TRBJ2-1, with D perhaps TRBD2 (6 bases). The CDR3 runs to 15 residues. Trimming cost V 5 bases and J 1 base, with 12 bases left between them. Germline CDR1 is SGHVS and CDR2 is FNYEAQ. The CDR3 here is CASSPLGGSYNEQFF. The DNA for the CDR3 is TGTGCCAGCAGCCCCCTTGGGGGGTCCTACAATGAGCAGTTCTTC.

The rearrangement links TRBV6-5 to TRBJ1-1; 10 nucleotides match TRBD1. The junction had 4 bases not matched to a gene; V was cut back by 2 bases and J by 7 bases. Looked up from germline, CDR1 is MNHEY and CDR2 is SVGAGI. This CDR3 is built from 14 residues. CDR3 sequence (DNA): TGTGCCAGCAGTTACGGACAGGGGGTTTTTGAAGCTTTCTTT. Translating it yields CASSYGQGVFEAFF.